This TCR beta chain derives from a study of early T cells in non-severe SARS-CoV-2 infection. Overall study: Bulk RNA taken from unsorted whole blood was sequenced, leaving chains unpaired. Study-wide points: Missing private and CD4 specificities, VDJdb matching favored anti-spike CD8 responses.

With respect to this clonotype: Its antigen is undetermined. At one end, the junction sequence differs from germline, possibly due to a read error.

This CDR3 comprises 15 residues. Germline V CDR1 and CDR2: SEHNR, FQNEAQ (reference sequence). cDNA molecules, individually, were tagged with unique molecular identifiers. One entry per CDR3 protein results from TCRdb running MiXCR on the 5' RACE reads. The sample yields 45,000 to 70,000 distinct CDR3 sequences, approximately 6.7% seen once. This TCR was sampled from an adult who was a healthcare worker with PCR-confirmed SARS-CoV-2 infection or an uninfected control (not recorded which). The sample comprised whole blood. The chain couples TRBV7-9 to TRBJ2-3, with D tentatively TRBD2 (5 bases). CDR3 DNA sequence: TGTGCCGGCAGCTTAGCGACTGGGAGCACAGATACGCAGTATTTT. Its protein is CAGSLATGSTDTQYF.